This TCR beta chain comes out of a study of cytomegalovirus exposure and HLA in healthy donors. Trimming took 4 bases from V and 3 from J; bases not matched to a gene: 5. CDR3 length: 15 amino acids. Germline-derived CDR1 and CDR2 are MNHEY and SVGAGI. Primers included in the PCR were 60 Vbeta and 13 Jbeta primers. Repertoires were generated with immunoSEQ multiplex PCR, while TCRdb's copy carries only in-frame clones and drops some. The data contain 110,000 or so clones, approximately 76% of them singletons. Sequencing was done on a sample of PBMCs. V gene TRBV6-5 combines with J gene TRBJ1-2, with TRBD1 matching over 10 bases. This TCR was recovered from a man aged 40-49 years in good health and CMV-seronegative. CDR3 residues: CASSSLDRGYYGYTF. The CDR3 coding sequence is TGTGCCAGCAGTTCCTTGGACAGGGGGTACTATGGCTACACCTTC.